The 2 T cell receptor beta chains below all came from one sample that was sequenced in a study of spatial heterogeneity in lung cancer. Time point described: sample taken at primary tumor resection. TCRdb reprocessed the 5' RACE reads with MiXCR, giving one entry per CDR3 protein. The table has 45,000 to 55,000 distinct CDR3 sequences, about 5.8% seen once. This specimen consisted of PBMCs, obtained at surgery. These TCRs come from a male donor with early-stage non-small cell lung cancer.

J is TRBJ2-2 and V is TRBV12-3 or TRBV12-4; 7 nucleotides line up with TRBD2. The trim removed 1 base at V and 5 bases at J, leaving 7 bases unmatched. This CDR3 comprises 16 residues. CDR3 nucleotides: TGTGCCAGCAGTTTAGTCGGACTAGTAACGACCGGGGAGCTGTTTTTT. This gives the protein CASSLVGLVTTGELFF.

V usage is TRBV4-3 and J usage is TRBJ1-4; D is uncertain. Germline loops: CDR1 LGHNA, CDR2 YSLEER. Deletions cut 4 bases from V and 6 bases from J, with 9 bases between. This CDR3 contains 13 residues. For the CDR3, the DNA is TGCGCCAGCAGCCTTAGGAGGGATGAAAAACTGTTTTTT. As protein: CASSLRRDEKLFF.